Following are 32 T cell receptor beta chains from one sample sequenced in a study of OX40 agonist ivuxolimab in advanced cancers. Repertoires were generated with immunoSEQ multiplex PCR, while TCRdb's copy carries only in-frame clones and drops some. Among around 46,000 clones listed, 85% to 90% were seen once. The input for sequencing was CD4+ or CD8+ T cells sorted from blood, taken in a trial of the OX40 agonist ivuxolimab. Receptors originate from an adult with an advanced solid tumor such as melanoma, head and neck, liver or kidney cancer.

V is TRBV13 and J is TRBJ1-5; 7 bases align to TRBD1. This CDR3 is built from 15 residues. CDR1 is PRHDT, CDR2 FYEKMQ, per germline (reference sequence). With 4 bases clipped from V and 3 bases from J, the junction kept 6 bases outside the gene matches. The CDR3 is CASSSTGEFNQPQHF. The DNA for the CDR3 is TGTGCCAGCAGCTCAACAGGGGAATTCAATCAGCCCCAGCATTTT.

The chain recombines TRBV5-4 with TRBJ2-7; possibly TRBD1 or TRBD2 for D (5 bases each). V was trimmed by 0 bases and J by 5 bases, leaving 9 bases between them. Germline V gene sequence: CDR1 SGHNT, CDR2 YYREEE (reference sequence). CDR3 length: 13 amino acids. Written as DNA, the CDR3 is TGTGCCAGCAGCTTGGCCCGGGGCCACGAGCAGTACTTC. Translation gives CASSLARGHEQYF.

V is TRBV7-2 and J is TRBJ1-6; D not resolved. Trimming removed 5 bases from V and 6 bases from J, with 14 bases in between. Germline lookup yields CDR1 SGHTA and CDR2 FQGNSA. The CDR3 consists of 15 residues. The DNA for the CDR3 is TGTGCCAGCAGCCTTAACCACGGTTTTAATTCACCCCTCCACTTT. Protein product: CASSLNHGFNSPLHF.

The CDR3: CAISESGPATEQYF. CDR3 coding DNA: TGTGCCATCAGTGAGTCCGGACCGGCAACCGAGCAGTACTTC. This rearrangement joins TRBV10-3 to TRBJ2-7, with D uncertain. Germline V lookup: CDR1 ENHRY, CDR2 SYGVKD. The length of the CDR3 is 14 residues. The ends were cut back, 0 bases at V and 6 bases at J, with 12 bases in the middle.

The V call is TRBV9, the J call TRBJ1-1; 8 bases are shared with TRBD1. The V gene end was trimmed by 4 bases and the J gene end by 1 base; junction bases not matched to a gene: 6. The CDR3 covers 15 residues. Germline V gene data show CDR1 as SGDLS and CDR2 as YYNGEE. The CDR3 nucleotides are TGTGCCAGCAGCCTTGGACAGGGATGGAACACTGAAGCTTTCTTT. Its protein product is CASSLGQGWNTEAFF.

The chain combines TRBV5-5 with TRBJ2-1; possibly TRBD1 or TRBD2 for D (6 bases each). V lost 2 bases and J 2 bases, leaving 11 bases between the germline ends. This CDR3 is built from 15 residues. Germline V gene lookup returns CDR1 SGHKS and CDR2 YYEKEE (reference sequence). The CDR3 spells CASSLEGGPYNEQFF. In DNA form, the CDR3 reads TGTGCCAGCAGCTTAGAGGGGGGCCCCTACAATGAGCAGTTCTTC.

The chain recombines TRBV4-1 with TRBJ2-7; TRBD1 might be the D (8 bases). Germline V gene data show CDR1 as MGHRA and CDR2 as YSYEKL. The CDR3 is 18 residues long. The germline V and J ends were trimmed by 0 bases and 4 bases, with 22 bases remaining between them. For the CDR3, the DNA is TGCGCCAGCAGCCAAGATCCGACAGGGGAGGGTTTGGGGTACGAGCAGTACTTC. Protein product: CASSQDPTGEGLGYEQYF.

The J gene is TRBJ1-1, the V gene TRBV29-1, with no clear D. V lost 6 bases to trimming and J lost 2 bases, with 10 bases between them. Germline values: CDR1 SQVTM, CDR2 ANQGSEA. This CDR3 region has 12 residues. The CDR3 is CSVYGENTEAFF. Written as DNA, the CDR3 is TGCAGCGTATACGGGGAAAACACTGAAGCTTTCTTT.

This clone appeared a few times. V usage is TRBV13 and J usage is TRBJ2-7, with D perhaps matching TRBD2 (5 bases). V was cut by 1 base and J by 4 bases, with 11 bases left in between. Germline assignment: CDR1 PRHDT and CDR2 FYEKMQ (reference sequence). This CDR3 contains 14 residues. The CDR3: CASSLEGVRYEQYF. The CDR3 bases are TGTGCCAGCAGCTTAGAGGGAGTCAGGTACGAGCAGTACTTC.

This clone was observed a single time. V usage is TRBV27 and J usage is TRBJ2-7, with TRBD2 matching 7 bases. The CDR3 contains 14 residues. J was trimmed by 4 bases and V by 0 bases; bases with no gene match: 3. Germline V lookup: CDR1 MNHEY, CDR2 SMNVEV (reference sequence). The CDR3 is CASSLSPGGYEQYF. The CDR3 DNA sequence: TGTGCCAGCAGTTTATCACCCGGGGGGTACGAGCAGTACTTC.

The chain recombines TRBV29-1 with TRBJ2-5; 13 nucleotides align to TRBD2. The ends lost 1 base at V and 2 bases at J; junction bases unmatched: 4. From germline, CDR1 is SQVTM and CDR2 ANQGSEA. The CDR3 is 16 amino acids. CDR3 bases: TGCAGCGTTGAAGTGGGGACTAGCGGGACACAAGAGACCCAGTACTTC. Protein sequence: CSVEVGTSGTQETQYF.

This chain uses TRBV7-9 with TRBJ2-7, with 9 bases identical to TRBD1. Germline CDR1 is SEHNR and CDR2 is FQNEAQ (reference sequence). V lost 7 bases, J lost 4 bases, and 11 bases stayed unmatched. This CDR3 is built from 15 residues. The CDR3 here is CASTPFLQGAYEQYF. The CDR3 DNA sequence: TGTGCCAGCACCCCATTCTTACAGGGGGCGTACGAGCAGTACTTC.

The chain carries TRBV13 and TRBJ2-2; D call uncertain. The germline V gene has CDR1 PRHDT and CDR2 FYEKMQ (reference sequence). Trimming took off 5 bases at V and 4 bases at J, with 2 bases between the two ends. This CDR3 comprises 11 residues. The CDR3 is CASSLTGELFF. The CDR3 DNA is TGTGCCAGCAGCCTCACCGGGGAGCTGTTTTTT.

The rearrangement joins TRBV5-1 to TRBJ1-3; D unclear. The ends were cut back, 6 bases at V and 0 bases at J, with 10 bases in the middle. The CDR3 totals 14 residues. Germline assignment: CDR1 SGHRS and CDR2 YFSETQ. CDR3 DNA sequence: TGCGCCAGCACCCCCGGCGTCTCTGGAAACACCATATATTTT. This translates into CASTPGVSGNTIYF.

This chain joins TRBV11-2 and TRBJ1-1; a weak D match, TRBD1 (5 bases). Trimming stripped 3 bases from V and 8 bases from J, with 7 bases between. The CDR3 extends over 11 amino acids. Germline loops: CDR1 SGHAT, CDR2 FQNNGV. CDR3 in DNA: TGTGCCAGCAGCTTTGGGGCAGAAGCTTTCTTT. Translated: CASSFGAEAFF.

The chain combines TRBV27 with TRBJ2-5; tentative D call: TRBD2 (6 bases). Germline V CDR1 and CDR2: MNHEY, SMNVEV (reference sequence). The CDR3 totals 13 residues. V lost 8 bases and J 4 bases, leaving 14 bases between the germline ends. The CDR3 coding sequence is TGTGCCAGCTCCCTGGCGGGACCAGAGACCCAGTACTTC. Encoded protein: CASSLAGPETQYF.

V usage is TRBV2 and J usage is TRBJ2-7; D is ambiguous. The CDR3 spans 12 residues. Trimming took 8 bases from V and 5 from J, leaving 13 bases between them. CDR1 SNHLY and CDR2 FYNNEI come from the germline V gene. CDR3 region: CASGEVGNEQYF. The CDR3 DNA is TGTGCCAGCGGAGAGGTTGGGAACGAGCAGTACTTC.

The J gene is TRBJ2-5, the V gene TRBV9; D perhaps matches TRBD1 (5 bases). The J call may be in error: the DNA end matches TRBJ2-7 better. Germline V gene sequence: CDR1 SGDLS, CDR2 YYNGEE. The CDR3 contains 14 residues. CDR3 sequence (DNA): TGTGCCAGCAGCGTAGGTTCAGGGACCTACGAGCAGTACTTC. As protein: CASSVGSGTYEQYF.

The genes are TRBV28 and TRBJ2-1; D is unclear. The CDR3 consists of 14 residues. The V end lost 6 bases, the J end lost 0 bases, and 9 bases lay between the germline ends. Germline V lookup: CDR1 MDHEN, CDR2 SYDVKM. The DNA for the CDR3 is TGTGCCAGCAGCCTAGGTAGCTCCTACAATGAGCAGTTCTTC. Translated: CASSLGSSYNEQFF.

The CDR3 spells CASSFSRDRLKNTEAFF. In DNA, the CDR3 is TGTGCCAGCAGTTTTAGTAGGGACAGGCTTAAGAACACTGAAGCTTTCTTT. The chain is built from TRBV28 and TRBJ1-1; 8 bases line up with TRBD1. Germline trimming cut 3 bases from V and 1 base from J; bases unmatched to any gene: 10. The CDR3 has 17 amino acids. Germline CDR1 is MDHEN and CDR2 is SYDVKM.

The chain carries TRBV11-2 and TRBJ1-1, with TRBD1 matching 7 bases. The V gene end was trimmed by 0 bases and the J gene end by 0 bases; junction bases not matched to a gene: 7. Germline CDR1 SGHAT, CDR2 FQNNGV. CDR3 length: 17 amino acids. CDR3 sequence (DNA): TGTGCCAGCAGCTTAGATTTTCCGGGACAGCTGAACACTGAAGCTTTCTTT. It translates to CASSLDFPGQLNTEAFF.

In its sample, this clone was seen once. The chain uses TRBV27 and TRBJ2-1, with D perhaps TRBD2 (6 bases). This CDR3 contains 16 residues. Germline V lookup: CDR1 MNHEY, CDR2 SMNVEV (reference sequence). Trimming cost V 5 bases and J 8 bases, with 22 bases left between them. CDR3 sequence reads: CASSLRPGVGDDEQFF. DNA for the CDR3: TGTGCCAGCAGTCTACGCCCGGGGGTTGGGGACGATGAGCAGTTCTTC.

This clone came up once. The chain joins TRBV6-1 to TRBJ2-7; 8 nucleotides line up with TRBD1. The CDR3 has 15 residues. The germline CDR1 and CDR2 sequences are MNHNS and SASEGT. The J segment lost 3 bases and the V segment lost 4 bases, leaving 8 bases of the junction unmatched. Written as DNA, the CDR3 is TGTGCCAGCAGTGCCCGACAGGGGCTCTACTACGAGCAGTACTTC. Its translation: CASSARQGLYYEQYF.

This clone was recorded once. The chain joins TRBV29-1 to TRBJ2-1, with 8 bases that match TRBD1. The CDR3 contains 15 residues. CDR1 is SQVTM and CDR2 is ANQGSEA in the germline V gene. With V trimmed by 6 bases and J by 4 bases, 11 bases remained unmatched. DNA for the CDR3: TGCAGCGTGGGAGACGGGACAGGCCGTTACAATGAGCAGTTCTTC. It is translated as CSVGDGTGRYNEQFF.

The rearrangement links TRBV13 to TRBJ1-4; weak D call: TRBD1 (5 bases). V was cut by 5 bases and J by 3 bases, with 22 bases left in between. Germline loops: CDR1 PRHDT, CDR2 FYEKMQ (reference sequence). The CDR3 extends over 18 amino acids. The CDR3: CASSPGTGPGWPNEKLFF. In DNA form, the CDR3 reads TGTGCCAGCAGCCCGGGGACGGGTCCCGGCTGGCCTAATGAAAAACTGTTTTTT.

CDR3 amino acids: CASSGLAGLTDTQYF. The DNA for the CDR3 is TGTGCCAGCAGCGGACTAGCGGGGCTCACAGATACGCAGTATTTT. The chain links TRBV27 to TRBJ2-3, with 12 positions matching TRBD2. With V trimmed by 6 bases and J by 2 bases, 3 bases remained unmatched. The CDR3 runs 15 residues. The germline CDR1 and CDR2 sequences are MNHEY and SMNVEV (reference sequence).

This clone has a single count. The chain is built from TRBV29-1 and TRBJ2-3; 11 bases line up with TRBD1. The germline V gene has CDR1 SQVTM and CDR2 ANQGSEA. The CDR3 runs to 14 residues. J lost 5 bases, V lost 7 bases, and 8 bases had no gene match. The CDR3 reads CSDLPGTGGDTQYF. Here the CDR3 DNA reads TGCAGCGATCTTCCCGGGACAGGGGGAGATACGCAGTATTTT.

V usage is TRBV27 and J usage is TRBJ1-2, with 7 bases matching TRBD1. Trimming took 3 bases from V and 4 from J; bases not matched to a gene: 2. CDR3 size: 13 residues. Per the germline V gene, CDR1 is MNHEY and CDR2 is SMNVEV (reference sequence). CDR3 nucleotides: TGTGCCAGCAGTTTCCGGGACAGCTATGGCTACACCTTC. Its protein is CASSFRDSYGYTF.

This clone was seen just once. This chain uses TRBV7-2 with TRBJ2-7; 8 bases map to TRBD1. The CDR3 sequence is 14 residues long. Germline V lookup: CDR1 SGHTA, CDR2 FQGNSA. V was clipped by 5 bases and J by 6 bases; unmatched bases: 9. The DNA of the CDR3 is TGTGCCAGCAGCACCCTACAGGGGGTCTCCGAGCAGTACTTC. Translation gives CASSTLQGVSEQYF.

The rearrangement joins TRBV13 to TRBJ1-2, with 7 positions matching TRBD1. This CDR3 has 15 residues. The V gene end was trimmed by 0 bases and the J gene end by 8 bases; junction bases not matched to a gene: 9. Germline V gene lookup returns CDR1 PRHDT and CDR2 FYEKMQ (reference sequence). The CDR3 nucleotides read TGTGCCAGCAGCTTAGGGGTAGGGCAGGGGGACGGCTACACCTTC. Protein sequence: CASSLGVGQGDGYTF.

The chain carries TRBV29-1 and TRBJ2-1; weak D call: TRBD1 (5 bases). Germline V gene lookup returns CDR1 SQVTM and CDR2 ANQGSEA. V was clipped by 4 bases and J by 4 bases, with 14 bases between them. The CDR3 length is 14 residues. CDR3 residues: CSVVETVIYNEQFF. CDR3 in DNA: TGCAGCGTTGTTGAGACAGTGATATACAATGAGCAGTTCTTC.

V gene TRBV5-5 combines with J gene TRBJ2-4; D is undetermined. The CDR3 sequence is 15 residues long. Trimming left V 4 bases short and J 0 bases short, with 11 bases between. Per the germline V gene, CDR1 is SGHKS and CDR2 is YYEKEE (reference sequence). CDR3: CASSDHSLAKNIQYF. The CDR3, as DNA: TGTGCCAGCAGCGACCACAGTCTAGCCAAAAACATTCAGTACTTC.